This T cell receptor (beta chain) derives from a study of blood T cell repertoires in COVID-19 (TCRdb year 2020). At the level of the whole study: Recovered participants in ImmuneRACE Cohort 3 were defined by two consecutive negative NP/OP PCR tests, clearance by a healthcare professional, or resolution of symptoms. Where available, HLA class I and class II types were obtained from metadata supplied by the sample provider rather than from assay-based typing. A freely available public database, intended as a resource for researchers studying the immune response to SARS-CoV-2, is where the repertoires were released. The prospective study material was composed of cDNA or gDNA derived from T cells, B-cell-depleted T cells, or PBMCs. Samples covering the acute and convalescent phases of COVID-19 were provided by collaborators in the United States, Italy and Spain. Subjects who had been exposed to COVID-19, were actively infected with it, or had recovered from it provided the deeply sampled blood TCRbeta repertoires that made up the dataset. The samples were drawn from two sources: the first 160 participants of the ongoing ImmuneRACE study, and 1,200 or so subjects contributed by 6 global collaborators. Nearly every sample came with metadata listing a de-identified subject ID, COVID-19 status, age in years and sex. The investigation overall reported the following: The quantity of clinical and demographic metadata differed by source and by participant and was supplied without curation.

TCRbeta CDR3 regions were amplified from genomic DNA by means of the immunoSEQ Assay, a bias-controlled multiplex PCR. The original methods were these. Nucleated cell counts per sample were estimated from amplification of reference gene primers within the assay. To quantify the absolute abundance of each unique TCRbeta CDR3 rearrangement, sequence reads were collapsed and filtered. For each sample, productive Simpson clonality was calculated as the square root of Simpson's diversity index over productive rearrangements. TCRdb took over this immuneACCESS table, retaining in-frame rearrangements with V and J assigned. Such tables are incomplete; in checked studies, under half of the missing clones stem from an unresolved V gene, and the remainder is unexplained. V, J and clone size reflect that table, while D and trimming were determined from the DNA. Counted in this sample were about 150,000 clones; 70% to 85% of them appeared once. The ten most abundant clones make up around 20% of the sample.

In the prospective study, participants were roughly 18 to 100 years old, resided in about two dozen geographic areas of the United States, and were enrolled through a virtual design. In the prospective study, cohorts were assigned on the basis of participant-reported clinical history obtained from a screening survey and a study questionnaire. In the prospective study, mobile phlebotomists collected whole blood, serum and a nasopharyngeal or oropharyngeal swab from each participant. Over an approximately 2-month period, participants in the prospective study had the option of providing additional blood draws and questionnaires. Blood samples from the prospective study were shipped frozen or at room temperature prior to DNA extraction. V sheds 2 bases and J sheds 1 base, leaving 4 bases between their ends. From the cysteine through the phenylalanine, the CDR3 covers 13 amino acids. Only the CDR3 portion is preserved as DNA: 39 bases, with reading frame beginning at the first base. The germline V gene (reference sequence) specifies MNHEY as CDR1 and SMNVEV as CDR2.

Note on this clone: It has no known antigen specificity. Base qualities are not provided; no much larger clone lies one nucleotide away.

This TCR was sampled from a woman aged 70-85 years in a cohort exposed to, infected with or recovered from COVID-19 (not recorded which). The chain joins TRBV27 to TRBJ2-3; no D gene is confidently identified. The material sequenced was PBMCs or T cells enriched from blood (not recorded which). The nucleotide sequence reads as follows: TGTGCCAGCAGTTTAGCAGGCACAGATACGCAGTATTTT. It is translated as CASSLAGTDTQYF.